Detailed here is one TCR beta chain. The data are from a study of blood T cell repertoires in COVID-19. For the study at large: T cells, B-cell-depleted T cells, or PBMCs provided the cDNA or gDNA that served as material.

This CDR3 comprises 13 residues. V trimming: 10 bases; J trimming: 7 bases; junction bases outside the gene matches: 8. Looked up from germline, CDR1 is LGHDT and CDR2 is YNNKEL (reference sequence). In the source study's methods: Reference gene primer amplification gave nucleated cell count estimates. Using immunoSEQ multiplex PCR, the repertoire was profiled, and TCRdb retains in-frame clones only, with some absent. D and trimming were read from the DNA, whereas the V and J calls and clone size are those reported in that table. Among about 130,000 clones listed, around 89% were seen once. The sample consisted of peripheral blood. The chain couples TRBV3-1 (or the pseudogene TRBV3-2) to TRBJ2-1; 9 bases are a match to TRBD1. The clonotype comes from a man between 65 and 85 years old with active COVID-19. The CDR3, as DNA: TGTGCCACCGGGACAGGGAAAGGGAATGAGCAGTTCTTC. This translates into CATGTGKGNEQFF.